Given below is one T cell receptor (beta chain) in context. This sample was included in a study of T cell changes during pregnancy in multiple sclerosis. This CDR3 has 13 residues. The germline CDR1 and CDR2 sequences are LNHNV and YYDKDF (reference sequence). V trimming: 3 bases; J trimming: 7 bases; junction bases outside the gene matches: 5. The method was immunoSEQ multiplex PCR; TCRdb's version includes in-frame clones alone and lacks a portion of them. The sample includes around 30,000 clones, roughly nine tenths of them seen just once. This sample comprised CD8+ T cells from peripheral blood mononuclear cells, obtained in the second trimester of pregnancy. The gene calls are TRBV15 and TRBJ1-2, with 7 bases lining up with TRBD1. This clonotype was sampled from a female donor with multiple sclerosis, enrolled in a pregnancy study. DNA for the CDR3: TGTGCCACCAGCAGTAACAGGGGTATTGGCTACACCTTC. Translated, it gives CATSSNRGIGYTF.